This T cell receptor beta chain emerged from a study of siplizumab effects on memory and regulatory T cells. The table came from immunoSEQ multiplex PCR; TCRdb's copy has only in-frame clones and leaves some out. Of tens of thousands of clones in the sample, over 80% were seen once. What was sequenced was Tregs sorted from blood. The clonotype was recovered from a human donor in good health.

CDR3 in DNA: TGTGCCAGCAGCTTAGGCGCGGGCTACGAGCAGTACTTC. Protein: CASSLGAGYEQYF. This rearrangement joins TRBV7-9 to TRBJ2-7; possibly TRBD2 for D (5 bases). The CDR3 runs 13 residues. Germline V CDR1 and CDR2: SEHNR, FQNEAQ (reference sequence). Trimming took 1 base from V and 3 from J, leaving 7 bases between them.